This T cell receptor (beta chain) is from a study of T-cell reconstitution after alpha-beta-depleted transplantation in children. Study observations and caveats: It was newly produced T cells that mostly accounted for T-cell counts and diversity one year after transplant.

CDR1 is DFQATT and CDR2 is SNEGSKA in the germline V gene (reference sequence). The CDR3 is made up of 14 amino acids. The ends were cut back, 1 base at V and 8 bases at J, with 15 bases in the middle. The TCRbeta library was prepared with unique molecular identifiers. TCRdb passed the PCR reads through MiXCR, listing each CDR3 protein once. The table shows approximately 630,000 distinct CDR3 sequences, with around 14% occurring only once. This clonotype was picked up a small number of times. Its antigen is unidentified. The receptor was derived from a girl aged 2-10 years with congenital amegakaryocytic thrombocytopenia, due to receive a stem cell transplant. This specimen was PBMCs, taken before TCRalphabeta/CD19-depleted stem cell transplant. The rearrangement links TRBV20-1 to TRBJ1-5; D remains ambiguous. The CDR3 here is CSARGVTVGEPQHF. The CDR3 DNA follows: TGCAGTGCTAGAGGCGTCACAGTCGGTGAGCCCCAGCATTTT.